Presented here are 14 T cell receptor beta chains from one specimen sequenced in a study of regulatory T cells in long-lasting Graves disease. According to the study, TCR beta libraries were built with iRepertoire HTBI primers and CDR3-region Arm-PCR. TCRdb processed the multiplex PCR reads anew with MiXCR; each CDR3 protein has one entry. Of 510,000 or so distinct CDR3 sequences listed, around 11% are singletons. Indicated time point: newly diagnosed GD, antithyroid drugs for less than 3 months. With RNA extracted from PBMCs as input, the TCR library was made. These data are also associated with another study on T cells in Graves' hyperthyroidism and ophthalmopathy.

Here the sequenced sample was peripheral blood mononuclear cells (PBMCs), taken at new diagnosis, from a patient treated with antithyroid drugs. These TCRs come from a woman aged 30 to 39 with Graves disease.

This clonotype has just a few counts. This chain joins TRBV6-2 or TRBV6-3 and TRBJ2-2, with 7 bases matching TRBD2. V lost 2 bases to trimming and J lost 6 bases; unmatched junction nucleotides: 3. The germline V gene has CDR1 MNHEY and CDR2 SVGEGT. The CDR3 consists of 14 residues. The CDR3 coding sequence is TGTGCCAGCAGTTACAGCGGGATCTCCGGGGAGCTGTTTTTT. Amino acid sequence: CASSYSGISGELFF.

CDR3 bases: TGTGCCTGGAGTCCCCTGAAAAGGTCAGCTTTCTTT. This sequence encodes CAWSPLKRSAFF. This sequence joins TRBV30 and TRBJ1-1, with no clear D. CDR1 GTSNPN and CDR2 SVGIG come from the germline V gene (reference sequence). The CDR3 is 12 residues long. V lost 2 bases, J lost 10 bases, and 14 bases lay in between. Full variable domain (missing parts from reference TRBV30 and TRBJ1-1): SQTIHQWPATLVQPVGSPLSLECTVEGTSNPNLYWYRQAAGRGLQLLFYSVGIGQISSEVPQNLSASRPQDRQFILSSKKLLLSDSGFYLCAWSPLKRSAFFGQGTRLTVV.

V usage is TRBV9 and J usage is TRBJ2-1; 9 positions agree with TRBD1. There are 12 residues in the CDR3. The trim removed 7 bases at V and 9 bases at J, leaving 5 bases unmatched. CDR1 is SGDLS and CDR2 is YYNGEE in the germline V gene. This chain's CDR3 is CASGGQGSEQFF. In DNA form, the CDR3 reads TGTGCCAGCGGTGGACAGGGGAGTGAGCAGTTCTTC.

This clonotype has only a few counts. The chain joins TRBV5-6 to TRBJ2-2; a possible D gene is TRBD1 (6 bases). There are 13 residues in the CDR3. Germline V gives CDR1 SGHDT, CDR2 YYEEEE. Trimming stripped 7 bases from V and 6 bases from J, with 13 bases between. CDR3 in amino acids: CASALGGAGELFF. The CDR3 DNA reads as TGTGCCAGCGCACTAGGGGGTGCCGGGGAGCTGTTTTTT.

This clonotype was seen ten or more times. In DNA, the CDR3 is TGTGCCAGCAGCTTGAGGTATGAGCAGTTCTTC. Its translation: CASSLRYEQFF. This chain joins TRBV11-2 and TRBJ2-1; D is unclear. Trimming removed 3 bases at V and 8 bases at J, with 5 bases between. Germline V gene data show CDR1 as SGHAT and CDR2 as FQNNGV. CDR3 length: 11 amino acids.

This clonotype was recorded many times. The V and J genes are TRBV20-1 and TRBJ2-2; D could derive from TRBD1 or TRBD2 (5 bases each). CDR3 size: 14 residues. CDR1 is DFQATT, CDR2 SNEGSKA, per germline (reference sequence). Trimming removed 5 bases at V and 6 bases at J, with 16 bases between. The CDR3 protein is CSAPGRLGAGELFF. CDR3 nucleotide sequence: TGCAGTGCTCCGGGCCGCTTGGGGGCCGGGGAGCTGTTTTTT.

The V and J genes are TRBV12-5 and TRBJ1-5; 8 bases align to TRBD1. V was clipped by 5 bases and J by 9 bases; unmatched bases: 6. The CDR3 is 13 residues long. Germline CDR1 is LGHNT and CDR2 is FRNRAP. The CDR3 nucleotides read TGTGCTAGTGGTCCCCGACAGGGGCGGCCCCAGCATTTT. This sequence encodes CASGPRQGRPQHF.

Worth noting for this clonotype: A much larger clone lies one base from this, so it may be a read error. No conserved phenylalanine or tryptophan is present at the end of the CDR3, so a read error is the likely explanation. Here the CDR3 DNA reads TGTGCCAGCAGTGCTCCGTTCTCTGGAAACACCATATATTCT. This translates into CASSAPFSGNTIYS. The gene calls are TRBV2 and TRBJ1-3, with D uncertain. Trimming removed 4 bases at V and 0 bases at J, with 7 bases between. The CDR3 covers 14 residues. The germline CDR1 and CDR2 sequences are SNHLY and FYNNEI.

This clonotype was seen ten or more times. The CDR3 nucleotides are TGTGCCAGCAGCGCAATAACAGGGACGGGGGAGACCCAGTACTTC. Protein sequence: CASSAITGTGETQYF. This chain connects TRBV2 to TRBJ2-5, with TRBD1 as a possible D gene (6 bases). The germline gives CDR1 SNHLY, CDR2 FYNNEI. The CDR3 covers 15 residues. V was pared by 6 bases and J by 5 bases, with 19 bases between.

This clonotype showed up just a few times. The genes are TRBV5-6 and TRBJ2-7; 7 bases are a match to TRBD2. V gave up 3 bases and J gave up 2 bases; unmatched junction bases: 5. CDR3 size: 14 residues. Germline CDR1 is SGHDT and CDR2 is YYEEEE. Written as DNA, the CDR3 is TGTGCCAGCAGCTGGGGGGGGGGACCCTACGAGCAGTACTTC. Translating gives CASSWGGGPYEQYF.

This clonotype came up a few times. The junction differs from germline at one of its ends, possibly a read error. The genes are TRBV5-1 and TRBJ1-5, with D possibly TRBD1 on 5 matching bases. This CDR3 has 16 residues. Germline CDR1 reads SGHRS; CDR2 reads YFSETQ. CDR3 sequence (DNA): TGCGCCGGCAGGGAGACAGCTGATTATAGCAATCAGCCCCAGCATTTT. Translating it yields CAGRETADYSNQPQHF.

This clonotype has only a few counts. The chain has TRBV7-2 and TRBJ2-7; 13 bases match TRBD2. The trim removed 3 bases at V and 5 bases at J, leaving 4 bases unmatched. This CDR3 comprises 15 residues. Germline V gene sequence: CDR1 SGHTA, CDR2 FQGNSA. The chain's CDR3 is CASSFWTSGSHEQYF. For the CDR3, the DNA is TGTGCCAGCAGCTTTTGGACTAGCGGGAGCCACGAGCAGTACTTC.

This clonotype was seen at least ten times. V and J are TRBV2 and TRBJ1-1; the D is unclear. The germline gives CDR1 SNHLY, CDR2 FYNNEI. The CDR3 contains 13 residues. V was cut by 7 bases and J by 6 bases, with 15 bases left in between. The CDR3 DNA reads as TGTGCCAGCACCCGTACAGCTTCTTCTGAAGCTTTCTTT. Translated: CASTRTASSEAFF. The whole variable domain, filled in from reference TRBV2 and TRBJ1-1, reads EPEVTQTPSHQVTQMGQEVILRCVPISNHLYFYWYRQILGQKVEFLVSFYNNEISEKSEIFDDQFSVERPDGSNFTLKIRSTKLEDSAMYFCASTRTASSEAFFGQGTRLTVV.

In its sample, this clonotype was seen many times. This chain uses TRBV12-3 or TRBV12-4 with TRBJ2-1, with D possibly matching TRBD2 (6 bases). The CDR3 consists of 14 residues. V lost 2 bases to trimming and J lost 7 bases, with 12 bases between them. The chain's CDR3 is CASSLLVAANEQFF. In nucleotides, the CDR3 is TGTGCCAGCAGTTTACTAGTAGCGGCTAATGAGCAGTTCTTC.